This T cell receptor (beta chain) derives from a study of T cell responses to AZD1222 COVID-19 vaccine. Only in-frame clones appear in the TCRdb table, and some are missing; sequencing was by immunoSEQ multiplex PCR. Of over 130,000 clones in the sample, 94% are singletons; the top ten hold about 1.3%. General study points: Spike was spanned by vaccine-associated CD4 TCRs, which were dominant at 160-218 and 743-854. Clonal diversity was possibly underestimated; the donors were predominantly white British and more often female. Unmutated variant regions are reportedly the target of nearly half of TCRs that are spike-specific. Repertoire sampling happened only post peak T cell response.

CDR1 is SGDLS, CDR2 YYNGEE, per germline. V lost 4 bases and J 5 bases, leaving 14 bases between the germline ends. This CDR3 comprises 14 residues. With respect to this clone: What it binds is not known.

This sample comprised peripheral blood, obtained on day 0 of AZD1222 vaccination. This sequence joins TRBV9 and TRBJ2-3; perhaps D is TRBD1 or TRBD2 (5 bases each). The sequence derives from an adult in good health. CDR3 bases: TGTGCCAGCAGCTTGGGGACCCTCCAAGATACGCAGTATTTT. This codes for CASSLGTLQDTQYF.